The T cell receptor beta chain described here comes from a study of control samples from healthy donors and cancer patients. Germline V CDR1 and CDR2: SNHLY, FYNNEI. The trim removed 3 bases at V and 3 bases at J, leaving 8 bases unmatched. The CDR3 length is 17 residues. This clone was seen only once. Sequencing was performed with immunoSEQ multiplex PCR; in TCRdb, only in-frame clones are kept and a portion is missing. The sample contains about 130,000 clones, around 90% of which appear only once. Material for sequencing was blood. The origin of this receptor is a young man in good health. The rearrangement links TRBV2 to TRBJ2-1; TRBD2 matches at 10 bases. Here the CDR3 DNA reads TGTGCCAGCAGTGAGGGTAGCGGGGGGAGGGTCTACAATGAGCAGTTCTTC. Encoded protein: CASSEGSGGRVYNEQFF.